This T cell receptor beta chain was observed in a study of blood T cell repertoires in COVID-19. At the level of the study: The analysed material was cDNA or gDNA that came from T cells, B-cell-depleted T cells, or PBMCs.

Germline assignment: CDR1 SGHVS and CDR2 FQNEAQ. Unmatched junction bases numbered 2, after V lost 3 bases and J lost 0 bases. The CDR3 runs 14 residues. Residents of over 20 US areas, aged roughly 18 to 89 years, made up the participants. Researchers sorted participants into cohorts using their self-reported clinical history. Per the study methods: By means of reference gene primer amplification, nucleated cell counts were estimated. TCRdb keeps only in-frame clones here, not all; method: immunoSEQ multiplex PCR. V and J calls and clone size are as listed in that table; D and trimming were resolved from the DNA. The table lists under 200,000 clones, around 82% of them singletons.

Sequencing used PBMCs or T cells enriched from blood (not recorded which). The chain carries TRBV7-8 and TRBJ2-7; TRBD2 matches 7 bases. This clonotype originated in a woman in her 50s in a cohort exposed to, infected with or recovered from COVID-19 (not recorded which). In DNA, the CDR3 is TGTGCCAGCAGCTTTCGCGGGAGCTCCTACGAGCAGTACTTC. It codes for CASSFRGSSYEQYF.